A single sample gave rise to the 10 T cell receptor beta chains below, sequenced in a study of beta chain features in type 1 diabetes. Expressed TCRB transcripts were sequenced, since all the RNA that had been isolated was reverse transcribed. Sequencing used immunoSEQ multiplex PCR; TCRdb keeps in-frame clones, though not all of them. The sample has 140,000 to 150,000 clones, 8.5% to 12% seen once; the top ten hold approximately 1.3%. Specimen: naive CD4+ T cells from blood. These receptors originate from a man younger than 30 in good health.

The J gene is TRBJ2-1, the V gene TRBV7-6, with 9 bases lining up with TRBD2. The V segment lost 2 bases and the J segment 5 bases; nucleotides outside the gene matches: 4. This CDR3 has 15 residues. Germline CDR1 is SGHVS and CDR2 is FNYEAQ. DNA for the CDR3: TGTGCCAGCAGCTTATCAGCGGGGGGTCACAATGAGCAGTTCTTC. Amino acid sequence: CASSLSAGGHNEQFF.

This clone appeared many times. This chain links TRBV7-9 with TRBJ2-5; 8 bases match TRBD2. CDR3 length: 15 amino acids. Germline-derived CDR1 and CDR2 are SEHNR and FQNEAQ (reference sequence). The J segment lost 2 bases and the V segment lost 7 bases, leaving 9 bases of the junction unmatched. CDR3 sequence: CASTPRAGGQETQYF. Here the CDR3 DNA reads TGTGCCAGCACCCCCCGGGCGGGGGGACAAGAGACCCAGTACTTC.

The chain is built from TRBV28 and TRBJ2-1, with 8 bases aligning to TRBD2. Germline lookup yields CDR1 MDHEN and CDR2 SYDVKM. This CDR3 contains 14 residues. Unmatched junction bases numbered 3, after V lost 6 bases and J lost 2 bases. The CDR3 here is CASSSGGAYNEQFF. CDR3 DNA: TGTGCCAGCAGCTCCGGGGGGGCCTACAATGAGCAGTTCTTC.

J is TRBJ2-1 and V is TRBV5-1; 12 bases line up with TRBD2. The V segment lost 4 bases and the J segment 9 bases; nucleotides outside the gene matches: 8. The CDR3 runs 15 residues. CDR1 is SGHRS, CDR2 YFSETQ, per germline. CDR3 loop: CASSPPSGGDSEQFF. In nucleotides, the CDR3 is TGCGCCAGCAGCCCCCCTAGCGGGGGGGACTCTGAGCAGTTCTTC.

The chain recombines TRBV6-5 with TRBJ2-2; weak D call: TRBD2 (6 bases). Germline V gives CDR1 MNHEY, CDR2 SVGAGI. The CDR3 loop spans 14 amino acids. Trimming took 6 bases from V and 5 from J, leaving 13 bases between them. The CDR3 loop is CASRRFGGTGELFF. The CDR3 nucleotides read TGTGCCAGCAGGCGCTTTGGGGGGACCGGGGAGCTGTTTTTT.

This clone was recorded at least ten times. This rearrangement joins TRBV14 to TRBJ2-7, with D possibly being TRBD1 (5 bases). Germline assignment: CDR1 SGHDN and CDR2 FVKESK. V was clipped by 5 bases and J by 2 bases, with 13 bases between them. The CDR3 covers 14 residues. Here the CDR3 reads CASSDSHGPYEQYF. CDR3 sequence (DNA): TGTGCCAGCAGCGACAGCCATGGCCCCTACGAGCAGTACTTC.

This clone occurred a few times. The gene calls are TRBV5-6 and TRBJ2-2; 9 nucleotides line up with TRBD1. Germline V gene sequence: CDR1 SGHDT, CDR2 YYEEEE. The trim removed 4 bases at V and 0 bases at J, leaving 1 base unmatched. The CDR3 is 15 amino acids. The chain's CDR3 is CASSRDRANTGELFF. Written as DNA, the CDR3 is TGTGCCAGCAGCAGGGACAGGGCGAACACCGGGGAGCTGTTTTTT.

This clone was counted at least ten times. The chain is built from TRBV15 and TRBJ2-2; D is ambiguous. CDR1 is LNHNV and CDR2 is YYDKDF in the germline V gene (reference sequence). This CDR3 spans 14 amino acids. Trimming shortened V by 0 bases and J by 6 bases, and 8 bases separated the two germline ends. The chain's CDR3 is CATSRDVEAGELFF. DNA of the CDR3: TGTGCCACCAGCAGAGATGTTGAGGCCGGGGAGCTGTTTTTT. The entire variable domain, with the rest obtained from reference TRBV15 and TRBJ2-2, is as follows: DAMVIQNPRYQVTQFGKPVTLSCSQTLNHNVMYWYQQKSSQAPKLLFHYYDKDFNNEADTPDNFQSRRPNTSFCFLDIRSPGLGDTAMYLCATSRDVEAGELFFGEGSRLTVL.

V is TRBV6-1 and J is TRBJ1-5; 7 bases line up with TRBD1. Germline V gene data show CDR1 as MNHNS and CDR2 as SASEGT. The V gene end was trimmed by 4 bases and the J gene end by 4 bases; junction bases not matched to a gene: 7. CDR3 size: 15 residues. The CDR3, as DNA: TGTGCCAGCAGTGGAGACAGGGCCGGGAATCAGCCCCAGCATTTT. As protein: CASSGDRAGNQPQHF.

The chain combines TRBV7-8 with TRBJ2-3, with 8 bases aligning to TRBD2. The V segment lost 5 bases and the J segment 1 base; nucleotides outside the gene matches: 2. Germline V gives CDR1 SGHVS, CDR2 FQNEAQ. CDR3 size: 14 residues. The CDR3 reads CASSQRGRTDTQYF. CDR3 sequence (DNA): TGTGCCAGCAGCCAGCGGGGGCGCACAGATACGCAGTATTTT.